Included here is one TCR beta chain sequence, with context. This sample was taken from a study of blood T cell repertoires in COVID-19. Study information: Samples taken during acute and convalescent COVID-19 were collected in the United States, Italy and Spain. Sources were T cells, B-cell-depleted T cells, or PBMCs; the material itself was cDNA or gDNA.

As processed by the authors: For nucleated cells, counts were estimated from reference gene primer amplification. Sequenced by immunoSEQ multiplex PCR; TCRdb stores in-frame clones only, minus some. V, J and clone size are those of that table, while D and trimming were read from the DNA. The sample has about 150,000 clones, about 80% seen once. The CDR3 is made up of 17 amino acids. With 4 bases clipped from V and 3 bases from J, the junction kept 11 bases outside the gene matches. Per the germline V gene, CDR1 is SGHKS and CDR2 is YYEKEE (reference sequence). This receptor was taken from a man aged 55 to 70 with acute or convalescent COVID-19. The chain joins TRBV5-5 to TRBJ2-2, with 8 nucleotides matching TRBD1. Sequencing was performed on peripheral blood. The CDR3 spells CASSTAPGQVDTGELFF. Written as DNA, the CDR3 is TGTGCCAGCAGCACTGCGCCGGGACAGGTAGACACCGGGGAGCTGTTTTTT.